Listed below are T cell receptor beta chains from one sample, sequenced in a study of T cell responses to AZD1222 COVID-19 vaccine. Repertoires were generated with immunoSEQ multiplex PCR, while TCRdb's copy carries only in-frame clones and drops some. The table includes about 120,000 clones, around 92% detected once. The sequencing here drew on peripheral blood, taken on day 0 of AZD1222 vaccination. These receptors all come from an adult in good health. Each CDR3 is given with its conserved first and last residue. Each record gives: D gene, clone size, J gene, V gene, CDR3 DNA, CDR3 protein. The D gene is left open where the match is weak. The size entry is marked missing in some rows and otherwise reads once, few, many or a size class.

d_gene: NA
abundance: medium-sized
j_gene: TRBJ2-2
v_gene: TRBV19
CDR3nt: TGTGCCAGTACGGTAGGAGACTGGACCGGGGAGCTGTTTTTT
CDR3aa: CASTVGDWTGELFF

d_gene: NA
abundance: NA
j_gene: TRBJ1-2
v_gene: TRBV6-1
CDR3nt: TGTGCCAGCCAGGCGGGGACTTCCTATGGCTACACCTTC
CDR3aa: CASQAGTSYGYTF

d_gene: TRBD2
abundance: NA
j_gene: TRBJ2-3
v_gene: TRBV3-1/TRBV3-2
CDR3nt: TGTGCCAGCAGCGGACTAGCGGGGGGCACAGATACGCAGTATTTT
CDR3aa: CASSGLAGGTDTQYF

d_gene: TRBD2
abundance: NA
j_gene: TRBJ2-1
v_gene: TRBV15
CDR3nt: TGTGCCACCAGGGCTAGCGGGTTATACTACAATGAGCAGTTCTTC
CDR3aa: CATRASGLYYNEQFF

d_gene: NA
abundance: NA
j_gene: TRBJ1-2
v_gene: TRBV27
CDR3nt: TGTGCCAGCAGAGCCGGCACCTCGCGCTACACCTTC
CDR3aa: CASRAGTSRYTF

d_gene: TRBD1
abundance: NA
j_gene: TRBJ1-2
v_gene: TRBV5-4
CDR3nt: TGTGCCAGCAGCTGGGACATGGACAGGGGAGTTGGCTACACCTTC
CDR3aa: CASSWDMDRGVGYTF

d_gene: NA
abundance: NA
j_gene: TRBJ1-6
v_gene: TRBV19
CDR3nt: TGTGCCAGTAGTACCGGACAGTTAAATTCACCCCTCCACTTT
CDR3aa: CASSTGQLNSPLHF

d_gene: NA
abundance: NA
j_gene: TRBJ2-5
v_gene: TRBV20-1
CDR3nt: TGCAGTGGAGGGGAAGGGAAGACCCAGTACTTC
CDR3aa: CSGGEGKTQYF

d_gene: NA
abundance: NA
j_gene: TRBJ1-5
v_gene: TRBV5-8
CDR3nt: TGTGCCAGCAGCTTGGAAGACAATTTGGGTCAGCCCCAGCATTTT
CDR3aa: CASSLEDNLGQPQHF

d_gene: TRBD1
abundance: NA
j_gene: TRBJ1-2
v_gene: TRBV6-5
CDR3nt: TGTGCCAGCAGTTTCGGGACAGGGGATGGCTACACCTTC
CDR3aa: CASSFGTGDGYTF

d_gene: NA
abundance: NA
j_gene: TRBJ2-7
v_gene: TRBV28
CDR3nt: TGTGCCAGCAGTTTATTACCGGGATCGCATCTCTACGAGCAGTACTTC
CDR3aa: CASSLLPGSHLYEQYF

d_gene: NA
abundance: NA
j_gene: TRBJ1-1
v_gene: TRBV29-1
CDR3nt: TGCAGCGTTGAGGGGAACACTGAAGCTTTCTTT
CDR3aa: CSVEGNTEAFF

d_gene: TRBD2
abundance: NA
j_gene: TRBJ2-5
v_gene: TRBV5-1
CDR3nt: TGCGCCAGCAGCTTCCGAGCGGGAGGTTTCGTGGAGACCCAGTACTTC
CDR3aa: CASSFRAGGFVETQYF

d_gene: TRBD2
abundance: NA
j_gene: TRBJ2-7
v_gene: TRBV5-1
CDR3nt: TGCGCCAGCAGCCCTAGCGGGGACAGAGCCTACGAGCAGTACTTC
CDR3aa: CASSPSGDRAYEQYF

d_gene: TRBD1
abundance: NA
j_gene: TRBJ2-7
v_gene: TRBV18
CDR3nt: TGTGCCAGCGCAGACCTGGGACAGACCGCTGGAGAGCAGTACTTC
CDR3aa: CASADLGQTAGEQYF

d_gene: NA
abundance: few
j_gene: TRBJ1-2
v_gene: TRBV6-2/TRBV6-3
CDR3nt: TGTGCCAGCAGTTACAGGGGTGAGTCGGATGGCTACACCTTC
CDR3aa: CASSYRGESDGYTF

d_gene: TRBD1
abundance: once
j_gene: TRBJ1-1
v_gene: TRBV5-5
CDR3nt: TGTGCCAGCAGCTTGGAGAGGGGGCAGAACACTGAAGCTTTCTTT
CDR3aa: CASSLERGQNTEAFF

d_gene: NA
abundance: NA
j_gene: TRBJ2-2
v_gene: TRBV4-3
CDR3nt: TGCGCCAGCAGCCAAGGGTATTGGGGAGACACCGGGGAGCTGTTTTTT
CDR3aa: CASSQGYWGDTGELFF

d_gene: NA
abundance: NA
j_gene: TRBJ2-5
v_gene: TRBV7-6
CDR3nt: TGTGCCAGCAGCTTAGCGCGAGGTGGACAAGAGACCCAGTACTTC
CDR3aa: CASSLARGGQETQYF

d_gene: TRBD1
abundance: NA
j_gene: TRBJ1-2
v_gene: TRBV28
CDR3nt: TGTGCCAGCAGTTTAGGACAGGGTGTCTATGGCTACACCTTC
CDR3aa: CASSLGQGVYGYTF

d_gene: NA
abundance: few
j_gene: TRBJ1-1
v_gene: TRBV18
CDR3nt: TGTGCCAGCTCACCTCCTCTGACAGTCATGAACACTGAAGCTTTCTTT
CDR3aa: CASSPPLTVMNTEAFF

d_gene: TRBD1
abundance: NA
j_gene: TRBJ1-2
v_gene: TRBV4-1
CDR3nt: TGCGCCAGCAGCCACCCGGGACAGGGATTGAAGGGCTACACCTTC
CDR3aa: CASSHPGQGLKGYTF

d_gene: NA
abundance: NA
j_gene: TRBJ2-3
v_gene: TRBV29-1
CDR3nt: TGCAGCGTCCAACAGGGAATGTTGAGCACAGATACGCAGTATTTT
CDR3aa: CSVQQGMLSTDTQYF

d_gene: NA
abundance: NA
j_gene: TRBJ1-4
v_gene: TRBV5-1
CDR3nt: TGCGCCAGCAGCTTCACGTTAGGTTCGGGTGAAAAACTGTTTTTT
CDR3aa: CASSFTLGSGEKLFF

d_gene: NA
abundance: NA
j_gene: TRBJ2-1
v_gene: TRBV3-1/TRBV3-2
CDR3nt: TGTGCCAGCAGCCAAGCTCAAGGGAATGAGCAGTTCTTC
CDR3aa: CASSQAQGNEQFF

d_gene: NA
abundance: NA
j_gene: TRBJ2-1
v_gene: TRBV10-1
CDR3nt: TGCGCCAGCAGTGAGTCGGAATCCAATGAGCAGTTCTTC
CDR3aa: CASSESESNEQFF

d_gene: NA
abundance: NA
j_gene: TRBJ2-1
v_gene: TRBV6-2/TRBV6-3
CDR3nt: TGTGCCAGCAGTTTTGGCCATAGCAATGAGCAGTTCTTC
CDR3aa: CASSFGHSNEQFF

d_gene: NA
abundance: NA
j_gene: TRBJ1-1
v_gene: TRBV7-2
CDR3nt: TGTGCCACGCAGGGCCTCCCCAACACTGAAGCTTTCTTT
CDR3aa: CATQGLPNTEAFF

d_gene: TRBD2
abundance: once
j_gene: TRBJ2-2
v_gene: TRBV5-1
CDR3nt: TGCGCCAGCAGCTTGTCTGCGGGGGGGCCTGTCACCGGGGAGCTGTTTTTT
CDR3aa: CASSLSAGGPVTGELFF

d_gene: NA
abundance: NA
j_gene: TRBJ1-5
v_gene: TRBV5-6
CDR3nt: TGTGCCAGCAGCTTGGCCGGGGGGGGAGATCAGCCCCAGCATTTT
CDR3aa: CASSLAGGGDQPQHF

d_gene: NA
abundance: NA
j_gene: TRBJ2-7
v_gene: TRBV20-1
CDR3nt: TGCAGTGCTAGTTTACCACCCGACTCCTACGAGCAGTACTTC
CDR3aa: CSASLPPDSYEQYF

d_gene: NA
abundance: few
j_gene: TRBJ1-5
v_gene: TRBV2
CDR3nt: TGTGCCAGCAGGGGATGGGGTAGCAATCAGCCCCAGCATTTT
CDR3aa: CASRGWGSNQPQHF

d_gene: NA
abundance: NA
j_gene: TRBJ2-3
v_gene: TRBV9
CDR3nt: TGTGCCAGCAGCGTACATTCCTACGGCACAGATACGCAGTATTTT
CDR3aa: CASSVHSYGTDTQYF

d_gene: NA
abundance: NA
j_gene: TRBJ1-5
v_gene: TRBV21-1
CDR3nt: TGTGCCAGCAGCAAATGGGCCAGAGCATATAGCAATCAGCCCCAGCATTTT
CDR3aa: CASSKWARAYSNQPQHF

d_gene: NA
abundance: once
j_gene: TRBJ1-1
v_gene: TRBV24-1
CDR3nt: TGTGCCACCAGTGATTTATGGGGGAAAGCTTTCTTT
CDR3aa: CATSDLWGKAFF

d_gene: TRBD1
abundance: few
j_gene: TRBJ1-1
v_gene: TRBV11-2
CDR3nt: TGTGCCAGCAGCTTCGACAGGGGTGAAGCTTTCTTT
CDR3aa: CASSFDRGEAFF

d_gene: NA
abundance: NA
j_gene: TRBJ1-4
v_gene: TRBV18
CDR3nt: TGTGCCAGCTCAAGGGACGGAGGGGAAAAACTGTTTTTT
CDR3aa: CASSRDGGEKLFF

d_gene: NA
abundance: NA
j_gene: TRBJ1-2
v_gene: TRBV2
CDR3nt: TGTGCCAGCAGTGTGGATAGAGATGGCTACACCTTC
CDR3aa: CASSVDRDGYTF

d_gene: TRBD2
abundance: NA
j_gene: TRBJ2-3
v_gene: TRBV28
CDR3nt: TGTGCCAGCAGTCCCCGTTGGCGGGAGGGCCGAGGGACAGATACGCAGTATTTT
CDR3aa: CASSPRWREGRGTDTQYF

d_gene: NA
abundance: NA
j_gene: TRBJ2-1
v_gene: TRBV28
CDR3nt: TGTGCCAGCAAGGCCCCGGGAGTGGCCAATGAGCAGTTCTTC
CDR3aa: CASKAPGVANEQFF

d_gene: TRBD1
abundance: NA
j_gene: TRBJ1-1
v_gene: TRBV9
CDR3nt: TGTGCCAGCAGTCACACCCGGGACAGGGGGCTTATGAACACTGAAGCTTTCTTT
CDR3aa: CASSHTRDRGLMNTEAFF

d_gene: TRBD1
abundance: NA
j_gene: TRBJ1-5
v_gene: TRBV15
CDR3nt: TGTGCCACCAGCAGAGTTGACAGGGGATTCCTGGCCATGTCCAATCAGCCCCAGCATTTT
CDR3aa: CATSRVDRGFLAMSNQPQHF

d_gene: NA
abundance: NA
j_gene: TRBJ1-1
v_gene: TRBV27
CDR3nt: TGTGCCAGCAGTTCGTGGACGGGGGGGAACACTGAAGCTTTCTTT
CDR3aa: CASSSWTGGNTEAFF